Included here is one T cell receptor beta chain sequence, with context. Its antigen specificity is not known. Base-call qualities are not available, and no considerably larger clone is one nucleotide away. This specimen belongs to a study of cytomegalovirus exposure and HLA in healthy donors (dated by TCRdb to about 2017). Background on the whole study: An earlier analysis of several hundred of the donors reported about 300 Gb of sequence data and around 120 million unique TCR beta sequences obtained from roughly 170 million T cells. An early release covering about 600 HLA-typed donors comprised roughly 300 gigabases of sequencing data and about 90 million unique TCR sequences. Among the approximately 400 genotyped donors, about 83% belonged to the genetic ancestry cluster associated with self-reported Caucasian donors. The study aimed to test whether cataloging public T cell receptors could reveal signatures of past pathogen exposure. The study profiled the T cell repertoires of hundreds of subjects by immunosequencing and related them to cytomegalovirus serostatus. Along with the approximately 700-subject first cohort, a separate validation cohort of over a hundred different subjects was used. To predict cytomegalovirus infection status, the study combined high-throughput TCR immunosequencing, statistical association of individual TCRs with disease status, and machine learning. In a later analysis, previously published TCR beta repertoires from about 640 donors were re-analyzed and high-resolution HLA genotyping was added so that TCR occurrence patterns could be studied. Rather than using new phenotypic data, the later analysis identified candidate immune exposures from TCR beta sequences and from how often those sequences occurred across donors. An earlier analysis of approximately 580 of the donors used high-throughput TCR beta sequencing to judge whether each TCR beta V gene segment behaved as functional or pseudogenic. Donor age, sex, ethnicity and CMV serostatus were collected together with the repertoire data. A later genetic analysis used genome-wide SNP genotypes for about 55% of the 666 donors, treating that subset as a discovery cohort. Every repertoire in the discovery cohort had been generated on one and the same sequencing platform. Class I and class II HLA loci were covered by the typing at four-digit resolution. The number of donors typed differed by locus, with about 629-640 for A, B, C, DRB1 and DQB1, roughly 520 for DQA1, some 570 for DPA1, and 450 to 480 for DPB1. Five DR-DQ haplotypes were handled as single units for association and clustering, since linkage in the cohort was strong. Among about 400 genotyped donors of the cohort, an average of about 240,000 unique TCR beta nucleotide sequences was sequenced per donor, of which roughly 17% were non-productive. The full study reports these points: When HLA alleles, especially DR and DQ, strongly co-occurred, TCR associations were difficult to assign to individual alleles. Because HLA typing was missing for some donors at each locus, association tests included only the typed subset. Because the 87-base-pair reads could not distinguish some IMGT-functional V segments, including TRBV6-2 and TRBV6-3, those segments were excluded. In vitro tests confirmed that a few of the cytomegalovirus-associated TCR beta chains recognize cytomegalovirus antigens. This cohort had only TCR beta chains sequenced, and the lack of alpha or paired-chain data limited which features could be detected. A later analysis reported that several top co-occurrence clusters appeared linked to parvovirus B19, influenza, CMV and Epstein-Barr virus. A further reported finding was that TCR beta sequences accurately predicted the HLA-A and HLA-B alleles for most subjects in the first cohort. In a later analysis, HLA-associated TCR beta chains showed more clonal expansion and lower generation probabilities than non-associated chains that were equally common. In an earlier analysis of some 640 of the donors, most TCR beta V segments were observed in productive rearrangements about 87% or about 30% of the time, broadly matching IMGT annotations. In a later analysis, some 18,000 TCR beta sequences were associated with specific HLA alleles at a false discovery rate of 0.05. A later genetic analysis reported fewer N-insertions in productive TCRs among donors in an Asian-associated ancestry cluster than the roughly 670-donor mean. In a later analysis, TCR association rates were found to vary across HLA loci, with the most associated TCRs seen for DRB1 alleles and the fewest for HLA-C alleles. It was suggested by the authors that the approach could potentially be generalized to other disease states and immunological phenotypes. Linkage disequilibrium might explain the correlated functional status among segregating V segments, but an unknown experimental factor could not be excluded. The study gave a list of 150 to 200 TCR beta chains associated with cytomegalovirus. Most CMV-associated TCR beta chains appeared to be HLA-restricted in a later analysis, and the HLA associations seemed to be driven largely by CMV exposure. The earlier analysis of a few hundred of the donors excluded 15 to 20 rarely observed V segments, including chromosome 9 orphons, because counts were too low. The classifier was reported to diagnose cytomegalovirus status with high specificity and sensitivity in both the original and validation cohorts. A cluster of highly shared sequence variants was judged likely to represent a technical artifact of the sequencing pipeline. For the cohort, immune exposure information was limited to CMV serostatus. Sequencing depth was assumed to be roughly uniform across donors in the presence/absence analyses, though that assumption may not hold. V-gene and J-gene trimming of TCR beta chains was associated with a missense DCLRE1C variant in a later genetic analysis, and the association was replicated in an independent cohort. Across donors, most TCR sequences were observed very rarely, whereas some public TCRs were present in many individuals.

The receptor library was made with the immunoSEQ multiplex PCR assay. For the multiplex PCR, a mixture combining 60 forward primers for TCR Vbeta segments and 13 reverse primers for TCR Jbeta segments was used. The CDR3 region of rearranged TCR beta genes was amplified from genomic DNA with a multiplex PCR assay. On the Illumina HiSeq System, the amplified TCR beta libraries were sequenced as 87-base-pair reads. In the original analysis: A later analysis counted about 80 million unique TCR beta chains across the 670 or so repertoires, and around 9.9 million of these chains were shared by at least two donors. Raw reads were error-corrected and collapsed into unique sequences with a nearest-neighbor algorithm that merged closely related sequences to remove PCR and sequencing errors. To assign V, D and J gene segments, CDR3 sequences were aligned to IMGT reference sequences. For a sequence to be retained, a match of at least six nucleotides was required to both a V gene segment and a J gene segment. Rearrangements were called productive when the CDR3 lacked stop codons and stayed in frame with V and J; all others were non-productive. Following IMGT convention, CDR3 was defined as the stretch from the second conserved V-encoded cysteine to the conserved J-encoded phenylalanine. The earlier analysis of 500 to 650 of the donors excluded any sequence lacking an unambiguous match to a single V gene segment. An earlier analysis of approximately 590 of the donors called V segments functional above 56.7% productive rearrangements and segregating when the between-donor standard deviation exceeded 5%. A statistical classification framework was built to diagnose cytomegalovirus status from the catalog of TCR beta chain sequences. V and J gene assignment, in a later analysis, came from comparing TCR nucleotide sequences with IMGT/GENE-DB human TR gene sequences. In a later analysis, CDR3 sequences and most-parsimonious VDJ recombination scenarios were assigned using the TCRdist pipeline. A later analysis defined each TCR beta chain by its CDR3 amino acid sequence plus V-gene family, and excluded reads lacking a unique V-gene family. In a later analysis, 500 to 650 highly shared, low-generation-probability nucleotide sequences were removed to address suspected cross-contamination and a sequencing artifact. A later analysis calculated a clonal expansion index for each public chain from normalized within-repertoire ranks of inferred template counts. In a later analysis, generation probabilities were computed with a VDJ recombination model fitted to out-of-frame rearrangements, and the resulting probabilities were checked against IGoR. Hypergeometric tests were used in a later analysis to score TCR-TCR, TCR-HLA and TCR-CMV co-occurrence, with a repertoire-size bias correction applied to the TCR pairs. False discovery rates were estimated in a later analysis by permuting HLA or CMV assignments 20 times. In a later analysis, co-occurring TCRs were grouped using DBSCAN, with TCRdist sequence similarity added in when clustering inside HLA-allele-positive subsets. Co-occurrence clustering excluded repertoires with fewer than 30,000 or more than 120,000 public chains, plus five with anomalous nucleotide sharing. In its TCRdb copy, this immuneACCESS table keeps in-frame sequences only and misses some clones. Where compared with another copy, unresolved V genes explain less than half of these, and the others have no known cause. Clone size and the V and J calls come from that table; the DNA yielded D and trimming. Recorded for this sample are under 200,000 clones; 75% to 85% of them occurred a single time. Around 7% of the sample rests with the top ten.

The CDR3, from cysteine to phenylalanine, totals 14 residues. This entry keeps only the CDR3 DNA: 42 bases, framed from base 1. According to the germline V gene, CDR1 reads ENHRY and CDR2 reads SYGVKD. A distance of 16 bases separates the germline ends of V and J, which lose 7 bases and 4 bases respectively. The cohort consisted of approximately 670 healthy bone marrow donors. At the time of sampling, every cohort member was nominally healthy, though immune exposures that went unrecorded were likely present. The donor tested CMV seropositive and was one of the 289 seropositive cohort members. A peripheral blood sample was collected from each donor, and TCR beta sequencing was performed on peripheral blood mononuclear cells. Genomic DNA extraction from the blood cell samples was performed with the Qiagen DNeasy Blood Extraction Kit.

This sequence was found in a male donor in good health and CMV-seropositive. The rearrangement combines TRBV10-3 with TRBJ1-1; the D gene is possibly TRBD1, with 5 bases matching. Sequencing used PBMCs. CDR3 region: CAINVGTGGTEAFF. Here is the DNA: TGTGCCATCAACGTGGGGACGGGGGGCACTGAAGCTTTCTTT.